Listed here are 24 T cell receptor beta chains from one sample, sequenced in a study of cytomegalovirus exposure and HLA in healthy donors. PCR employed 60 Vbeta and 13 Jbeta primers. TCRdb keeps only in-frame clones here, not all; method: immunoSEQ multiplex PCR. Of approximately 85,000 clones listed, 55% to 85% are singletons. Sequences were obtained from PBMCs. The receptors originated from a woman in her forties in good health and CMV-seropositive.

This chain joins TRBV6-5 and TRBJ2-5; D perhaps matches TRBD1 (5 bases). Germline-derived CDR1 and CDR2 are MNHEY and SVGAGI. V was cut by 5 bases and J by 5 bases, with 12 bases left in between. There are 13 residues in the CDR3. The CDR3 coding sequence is TGTGCCAGCAGTCCCAGACAGTTGGAGACCCAGTACTTC. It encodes CASSPRQLETQYF.

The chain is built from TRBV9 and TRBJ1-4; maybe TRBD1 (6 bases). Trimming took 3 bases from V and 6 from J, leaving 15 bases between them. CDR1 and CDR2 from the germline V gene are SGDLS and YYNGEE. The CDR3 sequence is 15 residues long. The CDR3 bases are TGTGCCAGCAGCGCTAGGTGGGACACGGATGAAAAACTGTTTTTT. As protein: CASSARWDTDEKLFF.

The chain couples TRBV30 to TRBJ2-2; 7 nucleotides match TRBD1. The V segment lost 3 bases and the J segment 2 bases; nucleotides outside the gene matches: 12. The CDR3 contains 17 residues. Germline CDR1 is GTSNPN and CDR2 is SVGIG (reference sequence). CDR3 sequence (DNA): TGTGCCTGGAGCCCGGGACAGCTCCTTTTAAACACCGGGGAGCTGTTTTTT. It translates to CAWSPGQLLLNTGELFF.

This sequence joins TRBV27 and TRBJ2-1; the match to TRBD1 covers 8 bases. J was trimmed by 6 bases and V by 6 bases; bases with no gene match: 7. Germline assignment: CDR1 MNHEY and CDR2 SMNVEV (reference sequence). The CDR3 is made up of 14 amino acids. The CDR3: CASSTPGQVNEQFF. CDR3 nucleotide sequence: TGTGCCAGCAGCACTCCGGGACAGGTCAATGAGCAGTTCTTC.

CDR3 bases: TGTGCCAGCAGCAATGGCCCAGACAGCCACGAGCAGTACTTC. Translation gives CASSNGPDSHEQYF. The chain is built from TRBV4-2 and TRBJ2-7, with D tentatively TRBD1 (5 bases). The V end was cut by 5 bases, the J end by 5 bases, with 16 bases between. Per the germline V gene, CDR1 is LGHNA and CDR2 is YNFKEQ. The CDR3 is 14 amino acids.

The CDR3 DNA is TGCGCCAGCAGCTCCGGACTAGCGGGGGTGTCGAACACCGGGGAGCTGTTTTTT. Encoded protein: CASSSGLAGVSNTGELFF. This rearrangement joins TRBV5-1 to TRBJ2-2; 13 bases are a match to TRBD2. V was clipped by 3 bases and J by 0 bases; unmatched bases: 5. This CDR3 has 18 amino acids. Germline V lookup: CDR1 SGHRS, CDR2 YFSETQ.

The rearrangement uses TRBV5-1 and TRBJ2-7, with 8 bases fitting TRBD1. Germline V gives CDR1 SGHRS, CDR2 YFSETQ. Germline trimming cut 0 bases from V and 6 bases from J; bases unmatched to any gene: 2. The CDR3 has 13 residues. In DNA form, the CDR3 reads TGCGCCAGCAGCTTGGGGACAGGGCGCGAGCAGTACTTC. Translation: CASSLGTGREQYF.

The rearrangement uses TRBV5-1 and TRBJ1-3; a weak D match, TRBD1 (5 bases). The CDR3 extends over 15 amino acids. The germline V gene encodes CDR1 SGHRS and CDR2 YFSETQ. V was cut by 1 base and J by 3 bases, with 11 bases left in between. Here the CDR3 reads CASSLQGTNGNTIYF. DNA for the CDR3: TGCGCCAGCAGCTTGCAGGGTACTAATGGAAACACCATATATTTT.

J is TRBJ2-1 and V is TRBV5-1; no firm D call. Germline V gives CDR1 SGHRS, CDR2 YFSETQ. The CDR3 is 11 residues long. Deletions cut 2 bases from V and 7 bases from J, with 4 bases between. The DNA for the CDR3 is TGCGCCAGCAGCTTATCGAATGAGCAGTTCTTC. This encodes CASSLSNEQFF.

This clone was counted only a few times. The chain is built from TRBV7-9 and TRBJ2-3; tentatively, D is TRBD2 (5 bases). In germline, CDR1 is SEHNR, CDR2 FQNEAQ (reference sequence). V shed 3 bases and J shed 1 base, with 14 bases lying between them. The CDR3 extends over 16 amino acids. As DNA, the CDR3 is TGTGCCAGCAGCTTGTCCGGAGGAGTCGGCACAGATACGCAGTATTTT. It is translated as CASSLSGGVGTDTQYF. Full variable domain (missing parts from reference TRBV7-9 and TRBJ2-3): DTGVSQNPRHKITKRGQNVTFRCDPISEHNRLYWYRQTLGQGPEFLTYFQNEAQLEKSRLLSDRFSAERPKGSFSTLEIQRTEQGDSAMYLCASSLSGGVGTDTQYFGPGTRLTVL.

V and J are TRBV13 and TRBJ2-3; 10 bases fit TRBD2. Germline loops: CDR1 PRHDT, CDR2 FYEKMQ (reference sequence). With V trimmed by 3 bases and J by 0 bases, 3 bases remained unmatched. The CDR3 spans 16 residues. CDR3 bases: TGTGCCAGCAGCTTTGCTAGCGGGGGTAGCACAGATACGCAGTATTTT. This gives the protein CASSFASGGSTDTQYF.

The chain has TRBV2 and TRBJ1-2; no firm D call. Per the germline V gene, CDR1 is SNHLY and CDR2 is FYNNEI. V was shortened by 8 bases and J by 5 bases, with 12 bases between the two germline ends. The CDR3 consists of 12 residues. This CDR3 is CASGRETYGYTF. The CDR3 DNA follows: TGTGCCAGCGGGCGTGAAACTTATGGCTACACCTTC.

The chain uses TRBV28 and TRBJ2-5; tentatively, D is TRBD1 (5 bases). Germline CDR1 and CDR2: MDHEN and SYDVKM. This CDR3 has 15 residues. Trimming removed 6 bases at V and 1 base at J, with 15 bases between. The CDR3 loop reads CASSPGLSSQETQYF. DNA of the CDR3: TGTGCCAGCAGCCCAGGGTTATCATCCCAAGAGACCCAGTACTTC.

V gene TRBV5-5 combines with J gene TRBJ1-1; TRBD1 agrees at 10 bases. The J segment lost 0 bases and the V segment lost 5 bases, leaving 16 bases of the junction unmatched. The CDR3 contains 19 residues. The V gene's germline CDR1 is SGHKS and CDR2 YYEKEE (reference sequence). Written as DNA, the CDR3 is TGTGCCAGCAGTTCGACTCCGGGACAGGGGACCATCATGAACACTGAAGCTTTCTTT. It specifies CASSSTPGQGTIMNTEAFF.

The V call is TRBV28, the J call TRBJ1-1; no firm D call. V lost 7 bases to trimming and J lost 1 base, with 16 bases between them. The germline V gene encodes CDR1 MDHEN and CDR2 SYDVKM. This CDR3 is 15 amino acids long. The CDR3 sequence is CASIGGVLRNTEAFF. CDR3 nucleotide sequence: TGTGCCAGCATTGGAGGAGTTTTAAGGAACACTGAAGCTTTCTTT.

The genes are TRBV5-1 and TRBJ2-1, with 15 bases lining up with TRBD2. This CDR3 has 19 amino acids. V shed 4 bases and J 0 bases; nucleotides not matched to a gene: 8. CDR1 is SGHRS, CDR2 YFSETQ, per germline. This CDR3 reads CASSGIRTSGGVSYNEQFF. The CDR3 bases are TGCGCCAGCAGCGGCATTCGGACTAGCGGGGGGGTCTCCTACAATGAGCAGTTCTTC.

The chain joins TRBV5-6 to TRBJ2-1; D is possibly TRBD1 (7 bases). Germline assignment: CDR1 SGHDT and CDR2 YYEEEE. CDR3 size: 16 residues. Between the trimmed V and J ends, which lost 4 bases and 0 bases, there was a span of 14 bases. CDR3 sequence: CASSRRRDSSYNEQFF. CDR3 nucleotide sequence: TGTGCCAGCAGCCGAAGGCGGGACAGCTCCTACAATGAGCAGTTCTTC. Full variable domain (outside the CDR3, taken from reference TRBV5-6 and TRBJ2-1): DAGVTQSPTHLIKTRGQQVTLRCSPKSGHDTVSWYQQALGQGPQFIFQYYEEEERQRGNFPDRFSGHQFPNYSSELNVNALLLGDSALYLCASSRRRDSSYNEQFFGPGTRLTVL.

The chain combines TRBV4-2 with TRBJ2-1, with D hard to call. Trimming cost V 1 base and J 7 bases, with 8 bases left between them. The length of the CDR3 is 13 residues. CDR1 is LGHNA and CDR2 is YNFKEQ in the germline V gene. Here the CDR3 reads CASSQGFGNEQFF. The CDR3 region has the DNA TGTGCCAGCAGCCAAGGGTTCGGGAATGAGCAGTTCTTC.

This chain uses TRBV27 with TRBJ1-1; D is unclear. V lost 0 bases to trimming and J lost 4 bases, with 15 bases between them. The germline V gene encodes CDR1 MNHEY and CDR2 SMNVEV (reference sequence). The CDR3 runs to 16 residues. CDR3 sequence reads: CASSLSHGKGGTEAFF. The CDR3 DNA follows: TGTGCCAGCAGTTTATCGCATGGGAAAGGAGGCACTGAAGCTTTCTTT.

The CDR3 here is CASSLSFGHTGELFF. The CDR3, as DNA: TGTGCCAGCAGCTTAAGTTTCGGTCACACCGGGGAGCTGTTTTTT. The chain links TRBV5-4 to TRBJ2-2; D is uncertain. Looked up from germline, CDR1 is SGHNT and CDR2 is YYREEE (reference sequence). The CDR3 has 15 residues. V was clipped by 2 bases and J by 3 bases, with 11 bases between them.

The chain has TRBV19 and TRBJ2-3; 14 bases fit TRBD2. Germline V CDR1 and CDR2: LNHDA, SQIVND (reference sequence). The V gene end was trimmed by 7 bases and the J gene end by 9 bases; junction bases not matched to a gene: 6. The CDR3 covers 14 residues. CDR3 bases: TGTGCCAGTACCCCGACTAGCGGGAGGGCGACGCAGTATTTT. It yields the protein CASTPTSGRATQYF. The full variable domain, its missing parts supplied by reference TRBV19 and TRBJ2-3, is DGGITQSPKYLFRKEGQNVTLSCEQNLNHDAMYWYRQDPGQGLRLIYYSQIVNDFQKGDIAEGYSVSREKKESFPLTVTSAQKNPTAFYLCASTPTSGRATQYFGPGTRLTVL.

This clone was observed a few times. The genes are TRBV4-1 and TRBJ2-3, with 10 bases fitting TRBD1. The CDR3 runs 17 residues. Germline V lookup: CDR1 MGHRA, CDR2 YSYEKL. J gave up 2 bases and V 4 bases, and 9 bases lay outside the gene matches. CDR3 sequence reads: CASSRSTGTGVTDTQYF. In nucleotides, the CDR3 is TGCGCCAGCAGCCGATCAACCGGGACAGGGGTCACAGATACGCAGTATTTT.

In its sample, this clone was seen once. The CDR3 nucleotides read TGTGCCAGCAGTTTTAACCAGGGGAGTGGAAACACCATATATTTT. It is translated as CASSFNQGSGNTIYF. The V and J genes are TRBV2 and TRBJ1-3; TRBD1 might be the D (6 bases). CDR1 is SNHLY, CDR2 FYNNEI, per germline. The CDR3 runs to 15 residues. The V end lost 5 bases, the J end lost 3 bases, and 14 bases lay between the germline ends.

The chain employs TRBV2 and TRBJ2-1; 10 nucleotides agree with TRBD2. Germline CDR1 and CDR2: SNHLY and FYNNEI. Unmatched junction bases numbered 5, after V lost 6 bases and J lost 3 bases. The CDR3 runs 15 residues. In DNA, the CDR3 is TGTGCCAGCAGCGGAGGACTAGCGGACTACAATGAGCAGTTCTTC. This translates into CASSGGLADYNEQFF.